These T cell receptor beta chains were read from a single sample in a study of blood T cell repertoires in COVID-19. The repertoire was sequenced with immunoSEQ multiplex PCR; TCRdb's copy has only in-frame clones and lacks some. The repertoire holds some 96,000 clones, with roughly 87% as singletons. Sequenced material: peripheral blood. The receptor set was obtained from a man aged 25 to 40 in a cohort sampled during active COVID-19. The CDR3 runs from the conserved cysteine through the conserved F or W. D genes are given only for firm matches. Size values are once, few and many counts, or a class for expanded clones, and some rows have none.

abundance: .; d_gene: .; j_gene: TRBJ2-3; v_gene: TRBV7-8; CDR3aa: CASSLGSLRHTQYF; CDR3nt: TGTGCCAGCAGCTTAGGTTCCCTACGCCATACGCAGTATTTT
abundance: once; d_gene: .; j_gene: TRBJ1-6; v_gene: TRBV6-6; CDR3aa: CASSYSGVSESPLHF; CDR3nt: TGTGCCAGCAGTTACTCCGGGGTCTCTGAGTCACCCCTCCACTTT
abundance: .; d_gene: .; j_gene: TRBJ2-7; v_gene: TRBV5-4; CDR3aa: CASSLPLASHYEQYF; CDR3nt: TGTGCCAGCAGCTTGCCCCTGGCTAGCCACTACGAGCAGTACTTC
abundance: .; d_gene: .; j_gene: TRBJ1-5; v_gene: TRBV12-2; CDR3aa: CASRLARGPGGNVPQHF; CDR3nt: TGTGCAAGTCGCTTAGCGCGCGGCCCCGGAGGCAATGTGCCCCAGCATTTT
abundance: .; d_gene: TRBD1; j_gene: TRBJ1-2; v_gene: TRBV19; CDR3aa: CASRKPDRGLHGYTF; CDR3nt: TGTGCCAGTAGGAAACCGGACAGGGGATTACATGGCTACACCTTC
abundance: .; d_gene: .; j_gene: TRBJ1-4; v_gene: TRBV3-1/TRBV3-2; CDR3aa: CASSQDEGEKLFF; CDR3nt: TGTGCCAGCAGCCAAGATGAGGGTGAAAAACTGTTTTTT
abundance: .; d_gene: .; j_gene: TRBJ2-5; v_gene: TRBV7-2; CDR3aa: CASSPKETQYF; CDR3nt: TGTGCCAGCAGCCCAAAAGAGACCCAGTACTTC
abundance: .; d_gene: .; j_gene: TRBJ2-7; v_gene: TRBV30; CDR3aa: CAWRVSSYEQYF; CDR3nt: TGTGCCTGGAGAGTGAGCTCCTACGAGCAGTACTTC
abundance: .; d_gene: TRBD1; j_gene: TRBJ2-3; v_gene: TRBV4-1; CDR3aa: CASSRIRDRGRDTQYF; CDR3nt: TGCGCCAGCAGCCGTATCCGGGACAGGGGGCGAGATACGCAGTATTTT
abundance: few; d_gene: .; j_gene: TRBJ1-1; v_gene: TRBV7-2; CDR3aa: CASSESGTSAFF; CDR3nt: TGTGCCAGCAGCGAGTCCGGGACATCAGCTTTCTTT
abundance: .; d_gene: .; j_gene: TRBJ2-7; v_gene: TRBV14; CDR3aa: CASSHRGVRTYEQYF; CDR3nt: TGTGCCAGCAGCCACCGCGGGGTAAGGACCTACGAGCAGTACTTC
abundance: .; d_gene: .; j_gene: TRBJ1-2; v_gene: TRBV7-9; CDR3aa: CASSSDYGYTF; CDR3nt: TGTGCCAGCAGCTCCGACTATGGCTACACCTTC
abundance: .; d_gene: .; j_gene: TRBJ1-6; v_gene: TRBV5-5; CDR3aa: CASSLASGDDSPLHF; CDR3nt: TGTGCCAGCAGCTTGGCGTCAGGGGATGATTCACCCCTCCACTTT
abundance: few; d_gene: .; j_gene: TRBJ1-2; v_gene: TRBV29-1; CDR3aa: CSVYIHSARGYGYTF; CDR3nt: TGCAGCGTGTACATACACTCTGCCAGGGGCTATGGCTACACCTTC
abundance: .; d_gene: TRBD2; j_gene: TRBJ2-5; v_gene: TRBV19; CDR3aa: CASSRPTSGFQETQYF; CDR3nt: TGTGCCAGTAGCCGCCCGACTAGCGGCTTCCAAGAGACCCAGTACTTC
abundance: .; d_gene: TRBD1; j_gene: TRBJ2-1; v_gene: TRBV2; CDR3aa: CASSGTGGNEQFF; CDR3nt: TGTGCCAGCAGCGGGACAGGGGGCAATGAGCAGTTCTTC
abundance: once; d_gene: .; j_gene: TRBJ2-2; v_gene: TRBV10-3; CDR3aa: CATKRVPDTGELFF; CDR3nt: TGTGCCACCAAGAGGGTTCCGGACACCGGGGAGCTGTTTTTT
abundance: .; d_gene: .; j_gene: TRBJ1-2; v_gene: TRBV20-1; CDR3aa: CSARTGYGYTF; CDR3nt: TGCAGTGCTAGGACAGGTTATGGCTACACCTTC
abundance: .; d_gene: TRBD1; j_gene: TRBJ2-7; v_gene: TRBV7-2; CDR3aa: CASSALGQGVGEQYF; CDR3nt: TGTGCCAGCAGCGCTTTGGGGCAGGGGGTAGGGGAGCAGTACTTC
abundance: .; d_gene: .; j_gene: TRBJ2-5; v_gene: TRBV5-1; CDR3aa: CASSLVGTQQETQYF; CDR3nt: TGCGCCAGCAGCTTGGTGGGGACTCAACAAGAGACCCAGTACTTC
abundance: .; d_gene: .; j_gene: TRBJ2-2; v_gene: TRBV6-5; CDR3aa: CASTLLGVGGELFF; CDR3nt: TGTGCCAGCACCCTCCTCGGGGTAGGCGGGGAGCTGTTTTTT
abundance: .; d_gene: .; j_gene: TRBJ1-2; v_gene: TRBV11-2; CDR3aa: CASSLADSFYGYTF; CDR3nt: TGTGCCAGCAGCTTAGCGGACAGCTTCTATGGCTACACCTTC
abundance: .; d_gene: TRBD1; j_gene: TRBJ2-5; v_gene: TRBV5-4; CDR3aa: CASSLPQGRETQYF; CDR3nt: TGTGCCAGCAGCTTGCCACAGGGGCGAGAGACCCAGTACTTC
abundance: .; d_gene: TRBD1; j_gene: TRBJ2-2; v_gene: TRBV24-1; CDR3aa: CATSDFRGHLNTGELFF; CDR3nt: TGTGCCACCAGTGATTTCAGGGGGCACCTCAACACCGGGGAGCTGTTTTTT